The 18 T cell receptor beta chains below come from one sample, sequenced in a study of cytomegalovirus exposure and HLA in healthy donors. PCR employed 60 Vbeta and 13 Jbeta primers. Clones were read by immunoSEQ multiplex PCR, and TCRdb kept only the in-frame ones, dropping some. The sample has 200,000 to 250,000 clones; approximately 80% are singletons. The specimen sequenced was PBMCs. The origin of the receptors is a woman aged 40 to 50 in good health and CMV-seronegative.

The sample holds a few counts of this clone. The rearrangement joins TRBV6-5 to TRBJ1-5; D possibly corresponds to TRBD1 (5 bases). The CDR3 runs to 14 residues. Between the trimmed V and J ends, which lost 4 bases and 4 bases, there was a span of 11 bases. Germline loops: CDR1 MNHEY, CDR2 SVGAGI. The CDR3 region is CASSLSAGNQPQHF. The CDR3 DNA reads as TGTGCCAGCAGTTTGTCAGCAGGGAATCAGCCCCAGCATTTT.

This chain joins TRBV9 and TRBJ1-3; D perhaps matches TRBD1 (6 bases). CDR3 length equals 14 residues. Germline CDR1 is SGDLS and CDR2 is YYNGEE. V was pared by 5 bases and J by 2 bases, with 11 bases between. This CDR3 reads CASSRTGTGNTIYF. CDR3 nucleotides: TGTGCCAGCAGTCGCACAGGGACTGGAAACACCATATATTTT.

The chain carries TRBV6-1 and TRBJ2-5; the D gene is possibly TRBD2 (6 bases). This CDR3 has 13 amino acids. Germline V gene data show CDR1 as MNHNS and CDR2 as SASEGT. Trimming left V 7 bases short and J 5 bases short, with 14 bases between. CDR3 amino acids: CASNRGRGETQYF. The CDR3 coding sequence is TGTGCCAGCAATAGGGGTCGGGGGGAGACCCAGTACTTC.

This clone was found a few times. The chain uses TRBV6-5 and TRBJ1-6; 10 bases match TRBD1. The ends lost 7 bases at V and 8 bases at J; junction bases unmatched: 5. The V gene's germline CDR1 is MNHEY and CDR2 SVGAGI. The length of the CDR3 is 14 residues. For the CDR3, the DNA is TGTGCCAGCAAGCCGGGACAGGGGCATTCACCCCTCCACTTT. It codes for CASKPGQGHSPLHF.

This clone was seen a single time. This chain links TRBV7-6 with TRBJ1-3; tentatively, D is TRBD1 (5 bases). The CDR3 has 15 amino acids. Germline V gene sequence: CDR1 SGHVS, CDR2 FNYEAQ. V shed 5 bases and J shed 0 bases, with 11 bases lying between them. The CDR3 reads CASSPQGPSGNTIYF. DNA of the CDR3: TGTGCCAGCAGCCCCCAGGGCCCCTCTGGAAACACCATATATTTT. Together with reference TRBV7-6 and TRBJ1-3, the CDR3 gives the full variable domain: GAGVSQSPRYKVTKRGQDVALRCDPISGHVSLYWYRQALGQGPEFLTYFNYEAQQDKSGLPNDRFSAERPEGSISTLTIQRTEQRDSAMYRCASSPQGPSGNTIYFGEGSWLTVV.

The rearrangement joins TRBV7-9 to TRBJ2-5; TRBD2 is a possible D gene (6 bases). Trimming took 4 bases from V and 4 from J, leaving 10 bases between them. The CDR3 loop spans 13 amino acids. The germline gives CDR1 SEHNR, CDR2 FQNEAQ (reference sequence). DNA for the CDR3: TGTGCCAGCAGCTCCCTCGGGGGAGAGACCCAGTACTTC. This sequence encodes CASSSLGGETQYF.

CDR3 nucleotides: TGTGCCAGCAGCTTAGTACAGGGTTTCTCCTACGAGCAGTACTTC. Protein sequence: CASSLVQGFSYEQYF. The chain joins TRBV7-2 to TRBJ2-7; possible D gene TRBD1, 6 bases. The germline gives CDR1 SGHTA, CDR2 FQGNSA. The CDR3 totals 15 residues. Trimming took off 1 base at V and 0 bases at J, with 10 bases between the two ends.

The rearrangement uses TRBV6-5 and TRBJ1-1; D is unresolved. Trimming removed 0 bases at V and 1 base at J, with 12 bases between. This CDR3 comprises 16 residues. Germline CDR1 MNHEY, CDR2 SVGAGI. The CDR3 sequence: CASSYSIGRGNTEAFF. The CDR3 DNA sequence: TGTGCCAGCAGTTACTCAATAGGGCGGGGGAACACTGAAGCTTTCTTT.

The rearrangement links TRBV5-1 to TRBJ2-1, with 8 nucleotides matching TRBD1. Germline V gene sequence: CDR1 SGHRS, CDR2 YFSETQ. V dropped 4 bases and J dropped 7; count of bases not matched to a gene: 10. CDR3 length: 15 residues. The CDR3 nucleotides read TGCGCCAGCAGCAGAACAGGGGGTTGGGAGAATGAGCAGTTCTTC. This translates into CASSRTGGWENEQFF.

The V gene is TRBV4-3, the J gene TRBJ2-1; a weak D match, TRBD2 (6 bases). The germline V gene has CDR1 LGHNA and CDR2 YSLEER. The CDR3 is 14 residues long. V was trimmed by 4 bases and J by 1 base, leaving 8 bases between them. The CDR3 region has the DNA TGCGCCAGCAGCCCGGGGAGGTCCTACAATGAGCAGTTCTTC. It translates to CASSPGRSYNEQFF.

The DNA of the CDR3 is TGTGCCAGTAGTATAGCCCGAGATCTCTACAATGAGCAGTTCTTC. This translates into CASSIARDLYNEQFF. This sequence joins TRBV19 and TRBJ2-1, with D unresolved. This CDR3 contains 15 residues. Germline loops: CDR1 LNHDA, CDR2 SQIVND (reference sequence). Trimming stripped 1 base from V and 3 bases from J, with 10 bases between. Full variable domain (missing parts from reference TRBV19 and TRBJ2-1): DGGITQSPKYLFRKEGQNVTLSCEQNLNHDAMYWYRQDPGQGLRLIYYSQIVNDFQKGDIAEGYSVSREKKESFPLTVTSAQKNPTAFYLCASSIARDLYNEQFFGPGTRLTVL.

The V and J genes are TRBV14 and TRBJ2-5, with 13 positions matching TRBD2. CDR1 and CDR2 from the germline V gene are SGHDN and FVKESK. CDR3 length equals 16 residues. Germline trimming cut 4 bases from V and 1 base from J; bases unmatched to any gene: 3. This CDR3 is CASSRRLAGGQETQYF. The CDR3 DNA sequence: TGTGCCAGCAGCCGCCGACTAGCGGGGGGCCAAGAGACCCAGTACTTC.

The chain has TRBV7-3 and TRBJ2-1; TRBD2 matches at 8 bases. The trim removed 5 bases at V and 9 bases at J, leaving 9 bases unmatched. The CDR3 sequence is 14 residues long. Germline V lookup: CDR1 SGHTA, CDR2 FQGTGA. In nucleotides, the CDR3 is TGTGCCAGCAGCCGTGGCGGCGGGGGGACTGAGCAGTTCTTC. It encodes CASSRGGGGTEQFF.

The rearrangement uses TRBV9 and TRBJ2-1; D is unresolved. V gave up 4 bases and J gave up 3 bases, with 17 bases separating them. There are 16 residues in the CDR3. Germline V gene lookup returns CDR1 SGDLS and CDR2 YYNGEE. CDR3 loop: CASSHRGERNYNEQFF. The CDR3 DNA sequence: TGTGCCAGCAGCCACCGCGGTGAAAGAAACTACAATGAGCAGTTCTTC.

This clone was detected once. At one end, the junction sequence differs from germline, possibly due to a read error. The CDR3 is CASSSSSDEQYF. The CDR3 coding sequence is TGTGCCAGCAGTTCCTCCTCCGACGAGCAGTACTTC. The chain employs TRBV6-6 and TRBJ2-7, with D uncertain. This CDR3 spans 12 amino acids. Germline V gene sequence: CDR1 MNHNY, CDR2 SVGAGI (reference sequence).

J is TRBJ2-5 and V is TRBV7-8; TRBD1 might be the D (6 bases). The CDR3 consists of 14 residues. Germline V gives CDR1 SGHVS, CDR2 FQNEAQ. V was trimmed by 5 bases and J by 0 bases, leaving 10 bases between them. CDR3 region: CASSPTGYQETQYF. The CDR3 nucleotides read TGTGCCAGCAGCCCGACAGGCTACCAAGAGACCCAGTACTTC.

The chain has TRBV7-9 and TRBJ2-7; TRBD1 matches 9 bases. CDR1 is SEHNR and CDR2 is FQNEAQ in the germline V gene (reference sequence). V was pared by 4 bases and J by 6 bases, with 19 bases of the junction left unmatched. This CDR3 region has 18 residues. The CDR3: CASSSSGRRDRVIREQYF. In nucleotides, the CDR3 is TGTGCCAGCAGCTCTTCCGGGCGACGGGACAGGGTCATCCGCGAGCAGTACTTC.

The V gene is TRBV10-1, the J gene TRBJ1-4; D unclear. Trimming left V 1 base short and J 10 bases short, with 4 bases between. The CDR3 runs to 11 residues. The germline V gene has CDR1 WNHNN and CDR2 SYGVQD (reference sequence). The chain's CDR3 is CASSEYRKLFF. The CDR3 bases are TGCGCCAGCAGTGAGTATCGAAAACTGTTTTTT.